Here is one TCR beta chain with its context. This receptor's antigen is unknown. Nothing much larger sits one base from this clone, and base qualities are not available. The CDR3 sequence holds 14 residues, the cysteine and phenylalanine included. CDR3 DNA only is kept here, 42 bases in frame from base 1. CDR1 and CDR2, looked up from the germline V gene, are SGHRS and YFSETQ. V is clipped by 4 bases and J by 2 bases, and the sequence between their germline boundaries is 12 bases long. The data are from a study of shared clonotypes between healthy human individuals (dated by TCRdb to about 2020). Regarding the complete study: The cohort included three men and a couple of women between 18 and 49 years of age. For each donor, CD4 naive and CD4 memory were each given three plates, CD8 naive was given two plates, and CD8 memory was given one plate. Between about 0.9 and 8.9 billion PBMCs per donor were obtained by leukapheresis. To estimate repertoire size and how much clonotype sharing occurs between individuals, the study deeply sequenced the blood TCR repertoires of several healthy adults. To increase sequencing depth and limit assay-specific biases, TCR repertoire library preparation and sequencing were carried out by different laboratories using diverse techniques.

TCR CDR3 regions were amplified from genomic DNA by multiplex PCR using the deep immunoSEQ assay. For each cell subset, the extracted genomic DNA was distributed evenly across all wells of several immunoSEQ 96-well plates, and each plate served as one replicate. For sorted subsets, each replicate PCR was loaded with around 220 ng genomic DNA, equivalent to 30,000 or so T cell genomes. Purified libraries were quantified with a Qubit 3.0 fluorometer, sized on a Bioanalyzer 2100, and re-quantified with the KAPA Library Quantification kit. Every immunoSEQ 96-well plate was sequenced on a dedicated single-read 150-cycle Illumina NextSeq 550 flow cell. The original methods were these. Because only junctional sequences without quality scores were contained in the immunoSEQ output, filtering matching that applied to full-length reads could not be performed. Sequences were annotated with PyIR, a Python wrapper for IgBLAST v1.9, using IMGT germline references to assign V/J genes and CDR3. Reads were filtered out if the reads had weak V/J assignments (E-value above 1e-6), no CDR3, stop codons, out-of-frame junctions, or ambiguous translated residues. A V3J clonotype was defined by an identical inferred V gene, J gene, and CDR3 amino acid sequence. Percentage overlap between repertoires was calculated by dividing the number of shared unique clonotypes by the size of the smaller repertoire. Richness of each repertoire was evaluated using RTK rarefaction, the Chao1 estimator, and Recon v2.1 estimates of unobserved clonotypes. For all TCRbeta clonotypes obtained by the gDNA method from several donors, generation probabilities were computed with OLGA. TCRdb limited this immuneACCESS table to in-frame rearrangements with V and J called. A share of clones is missing; checked studies link under half to unresolved V genes, and the rest is unexplained. V and J calls and clone size follow that table, whereas D and trimming were derived from the DNA. This sample holds more than 2 million clones; approximately 94% were observed only once. 0.9% to 1.4% of the sample comes from the top ten.

CD8 naive samples were CD45RO-negative cells positively selected for CCR7, giving a CD45RA+CCR7+ population that excluded TemRA cells. The donors were healthy, HIV-negative adults who had no recently reported acute infections or vaccinations. Every donor was a Caucasian adult living in Nashville, Tennessee, USA. Blood was obtained by leukapheresis, after which PBMCs were separated by Ficoll-Histopaque density gradient centrifugation and cryopreserved in liquid nitrogen vapor phase. Analytical flow cytometry was used to check the purity and quantity of every magnetically sorted T cell population. Genomic DNA was isolated from every sorted fraction and measured by UV absorbance on a Nanodrop 2000c. Results and caveats for the whole study, not just this receptor: Sharing across several donors was observed for approximately 5% of naive CD4, around 3.5% of naive CD8, 2.3% of memory CD4, and about 0.39% of memory CD8 clonotypes. Based on pairwise subsampling, the degree of clonotype sharing among donors was expected to be affected by sequencing depth. Clonotypes shared by all four sorted-subset donors showed higher generation probabilities than non-shared clonotypes. Even with the large sequencing depth, rarefaction of the sorted-subset datasets indicated that sequencing was incomplete. Naive subsets generally had larger estimated clonotype richness than memory subsets did. The small number of donors limited the genetic and exposure-history diversity represented. Sampling was restricted to blood, and TCR repertoires in tissues likely differ from the TCR repertoires found in blood.

This receptor was identified in a man aged 18 to 30 in good health. The chain employs TRBV5-1 and TRBJ1-1; perhaps TRBD1 is the D gene, with 5 bases matching. The sequenced sample was naive CD8+ T cells sorted from blood. Per the publication, the cell subset or site label means: CD45RA+CCR7+. The sequence in DNA is TGCGCCAGCAGCACCGCGCAGGGAAACACTGAAGCTTTCTTT. It translates as CASSTAQGNTEAFF.